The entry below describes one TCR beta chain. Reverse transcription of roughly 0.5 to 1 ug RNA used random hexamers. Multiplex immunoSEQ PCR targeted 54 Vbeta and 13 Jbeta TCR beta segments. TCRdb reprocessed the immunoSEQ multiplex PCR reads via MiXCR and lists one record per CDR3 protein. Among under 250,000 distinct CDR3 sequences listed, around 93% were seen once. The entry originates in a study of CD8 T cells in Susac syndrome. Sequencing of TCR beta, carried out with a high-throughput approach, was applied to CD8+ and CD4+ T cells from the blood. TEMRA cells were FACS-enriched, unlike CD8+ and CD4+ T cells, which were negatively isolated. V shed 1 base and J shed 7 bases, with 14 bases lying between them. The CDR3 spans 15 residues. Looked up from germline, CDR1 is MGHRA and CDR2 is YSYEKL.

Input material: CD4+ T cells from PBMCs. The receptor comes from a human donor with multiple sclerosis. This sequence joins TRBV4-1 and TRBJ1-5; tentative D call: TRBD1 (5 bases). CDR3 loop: CASSQVADSSQPQHF. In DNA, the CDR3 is TGCGCCAGCAGCCAAGTGGCAGACAGCAGCCAGCCCCAGCATTTT.